The 8 T cell receptor beta chains below all came from one sample that was sequenced in a study of cytomegalovirus exposure and HLA in healthy donors. Primers included in the PCR were 60 Vbeta and 13 Jbeta primers. The assay was immunoSEQ multiplex PCR, and TCRdb's table has in-frame clones only and misses some. The sample holds tens of thousands of clones; around 74% are singletons and the top ten take approximately 7.8%. What was sequenced was PBMCs. The source of these receptors is a woman aged 25 to 45 in good health and CMV-seropositive.

This clone was counted a single time. This chain links TRBV6-5 with TRBJ2-1, with TRBD1 identical over 7 bases. The ends lost 4 bases at V and 4 bases at J; junction bases unmatched: 7. Germline V gene sequence: CDR1 MNHEY, CDR2 SVGAGI. This CDR3 spans 15 amino acids. DNA of the CDR3: TGTGCCAGCAGTTCGGGACAGTCGCTTTACAATGAGCAGTTCTTC. Encoded protein: CASSSGQSLYNEQFF.

This chain links TRBV19 with TRBJ2-2, with TRBD2 matching over 10 bases. Looked up from germline, CDR1 is LNHDA and CDR2 is SQIVND (reference sequence). This CDR3 region has 18 residues. V lost 7 bases to trimming and J lost 4 bases; unmatched junction nucleotides: 15. Here the CDR3 DNA reads TGTGCCAGTACGGTCCGGATCACACTAGCGGGATTCACCGGGGAGCTGTTTTTT. Its protein product is CASTVRITLAGFTGELFF.

The V call is TRBV4-3, the J call TRBJ2-3; D perhaps matches TRBD2 (6 bases). Germline CDR1 and CDR2: LGHNA and YSLEER. Trimming pared 2 bases from V and 7 bases from J, leaving 10 bases between. The CDR3 contains 13 residues. In DNA form, the CDR3 reads TGCGCCAGCAGCCAAATTAGCGGTTATACGCAGTATTTT. Its translation is CASSQISGYTQYF.

This clone was found a few times. Here the CDR3 DNA reads TGTGCCAGCAGTGAGACAGGGAGCTATGGCTACACCTTC. It encodes CASSETGSYGYTF. This sequence joins TRBV2 and TRBJ1-2, with TRBD1 matching 7 bases. With 3 bases clipped from V and 4 bases from J, the junction kept 2 bases outside the gene matches. CDR1 SNHLY and CDR2 FYNNEI come from the germline V gene. CDR3 length: 13 amino acids.

The chain has TRBV7-2 and TRBJ2-7, with 7 bases identical to TRBD1. The trim removed 4 bases at V and 0 bases at J, leaving 6 bases unmatched. Germline V gene sequence: CDR1 SGHTA, CDR2 FQGNSA. The CDR3 runs 15 residues. In DNA form, the CDR3 reads TGTGCCAGCAGCTCTGTAAGGACAGGCTCCTACGAGCAGTACTTC. Its protein product is CASSSVRTGSYEQYF.

The V and J genes are TRBV5-6 and TRBJ2-7; 7 bases agree with TRBD2. Germline CDR1 is SGHDT and CDR2 is YYEEEE. Trimming removed 0 bases from V and 4 bases from J; junction bases left unmatched: 1. The CDR3 sequence is 13 residues long. The CDR3 DNA sequence: TGTGCCAGCAGCTTGGGAGCGGGGTACGAGCAGTACTTC. Its translation: CASSLGAGYEQYF.

The rearrangement links TRBV27 to TRBJ1-1; tentatively, D is TRBD1 (5 bases). CDR1 is MNHEY and CDR2 is SMNVEV in the germline V gene (reference sequence). The ends were cut back, 6 bases at V and 4 bases at J, with 12 bases in the middle. The CDR3 totals 13 residues. CDR3 region: CASRLRGGTEAFF. CDR3 bases: TGTGCCAGCAGACTCCGGGGGGGCACTGAAGCTTTCTTT.

The J gene is TRBJ1-1, the V gene TRBV7-2; D gene ambiguous. Trimming removed 5 bases from V and 9 bases from J, with 13 bases in between. The CDR3 sequence is 12 residues long. The germline CDR1 and CDR2 sequences are SGHTA and FQGNSA. CDR3 protein: CASSLDAGKAFF. The CDR3 nucleotides read TGTGCCAGCAGCCTAGATGCGGGGAAAGCTTTCTTT.